This record covers a single T cell receptor beta chain. The antigen remains unidentified. The sample originates from a study of cytomegalovirus exposure and HLA in healthy donors. The CDR3 has 14 residues. V was trimmed by 4 bases and J by 6 bases, leaving 15 bases between them. Germline V gene lookup returns CDR1 SGHDN and CDR2 FVKESK. PCR amplification relied on 60 Vbeta primers (plus 13 Jbeta primers). The assay was immunoSEQ multiplex PCR, and TCRdb's table has in-frame clones only and misses some. The sample includes 150,000 to 200,000 clones, around three quarters of them seen just once. General study findings and limits: Diagnosis of cytomegalovirus status made by the classifier reportedly showed high specificity and sensitivity. Some public TCRs appeared in many individuals, while most sequences were rare. According to a later analysis, donors in an Asian-associated ancestry cluster reportedly had fewer N-insertions than the roughly 640-donor mean. Exclusion as indistinguishable affected some V segments, including TRBV6-2 and TRBV6-3.

Source material: PBMCs. The chain employs TRBV14 and TRBJ1-1; TRBD1 might be the D (6 bases). The source of this sequence is a woman in her twenties or thirties in good health and CMV-seropositive. CDR3 coding DNA: TGTGCCAGCAGCCCTGAGACAGGAATCGCTGAAGCTTTCTTT. Its translation: CASSPETGIAEAFF.